The rows below give T cell receptor beta chains drawn from one sample of a study of cytomegalovirus exposure and HLA in healthy donors. The assay was immunoSEQ multiplex PCR, and TCRdb's table has in-frame clones only and misses some. This table holds roughly 60,000 clones, approximately 80% found once. The sample was PBMCs. These receptors were taken from a woman in her 40s in good health and CMV-seropositive. Both conserved end residues are part of each CDR3. D genes are given only for firm matches. Size tells how often a clone was seen (once, few, many) or the class of an expanded clone, and some rows leave it out.

CDR3 DNA	CDR3 protein	J gene	V gene	D gene	clone size
TGCGCCAGCACTCGAACGATCGGAGGAAAACTGTTTTTT	CASTRTIGGKLFF	TRBJ1-4	TRBV10-1	NA	NA
TGCGCCAGCAGCTTGGGTTGGGAGTTCCCAGATACGCAGTATTTT	CASSLGWEFPDTQYF	TRBJ2-3	TRBV5-1	NA	NA
TGTGCCTGGAGTGTGAGGCGGGACGGAAATTCACCCCTCCACTTT	CAWSVRRDGNSPLHF	TRBJ1-6	TRBV30	NA	NA
TGTGCCACCAGCAAGCAGACAGGGCCCCCCTACAATGAGCAGTTCTTC	CATSKQTGPPYNEQFF	TRBJ2-1	TRBV15	TRBD1	NA
TGTGCCAGCAGCTCCCTAGCGGGGGGAAAGACCCAGTACTTC	CASSSLAGGKTQYF	TRBJ2-5	TRBV13	TRBD2	once
TGTGCTAGTGGTTTGGGGGGACAGACTGAAGCTTTCTTT	CASGLGGQTEAFF	TRBJ1-1	TRBV12-5	TRBD1	NA
TGTGCCAGCAGCTTTAGTAACAGGGTGTGGGAGCAGTACTTC	CASSFSNRVWEQYF	TRBJ2-7	TRBV7-9	NA	NA
TGTGCCAGTAGTATTAATAGGGGACAGGGAGCAGATACGCAGTATTTT	CASSINRGQGADTQYF	TRBJ2-3	TRBV19	TRBD1	NA
TGCAGCGTTGAAGGAACTACCGGGACAGGGAGGACTGAAGCTTTCTTT	CSVEGTTGTGRTEAFF	TRBJ1-1	TRBV29-1	TRBD1	NA
TGCGCCAGCAGCTTGTCACTAGCATCGTACGAGCAGTACTTC	CASSLSLASYEQYF	TRBJ2-7	TRBV5-1	NA	once
TGTGCCAGCAGTGAAGAAGGGGACAGGTACAATGAGCAGTTCTTC	CASSEEGDRYNEQFF	TRBJ2-1	TRBV6-1	TRBD1	NA
TGTGCCAGCAGTGAACAGGGTACTGGAAACACCATATATTTT	CASSEQGTGNTIYF	TRBJ1-3	TRBV2	NA	NA
TGTGCCAGCAGCTTAGGGAGCTCCTATAATTCACCCCTCCACTTT	CASSLGSSYNSPLHF	TRBJ1-6	TRBV7-9	NA	NA
TGTGCCAGTAGTCCTAGCGGGGAATACAATGAGCAGTTCTTC	CASSPSGEYNEQFF	TRBJ2-1	TRBV19	TRBD2	NA
TGTGCCACCAGCAGAGGAGGTCCACTCGGAACTGAAGCTTTCTTT	CATSRGGPLGTEAFF	TRBJ1-1	TRBV15	NA	NA
TGCGCCAGCAGCTTGAAAGCCGGGACTGGAGGCACAGATACGCAGTATTTT	CASSLKAGTGGTDTQYF	TRBJ2-3	TRBV5-1	NA	few
TGCGCCAGCAGCTTGGTCGTGACAGGGGGGTCCAACACCGGGGAGCTGTTTTTT	CASSLVVTGGSNTGELFF	TRBJ2-2	TRBV5-1	TRBD1	NA
TGTGCCAGCTCACCGAATCCTACGATTGGTAATGAAAAACTGTTTTTT	CASSPNPTIGNEKLFF	TRBJ1-4	TRBV18	NA	NA
TGTGCCAGCAGTGAAGCGACAGGGGGATCCTACGAGCAGTACTTC	CASSEATGGSYEQYF	TRBJ2-7	TRBV6-1	TRBD1	NA
TGTGCCAGTAGTCCCCGTGGGGAGGGCACAGATACGCAGTATTTT	CASSPRGEGTDTQYF	TRBJ2-3	TRBV19	NA	NA
TGTGCCAGCAGTGAATTCGAGGGTAATAAGGATGGCTACACCTTC	CASSEFEGNKDGYTF	TRBJ1-2	TRBV25-1	NA	NA
TGTGCCAGCAGTCCCCCCCAAAAGCCTTCCAGCTACACCTTC	CASSPPQKPSSYTF	TRBJ1-2	TRBV25-1	NA	NA
TGTGCCAGTAGTACTAGACAGGCCTTCCTATTGCGAGAGCTGTTTTTT	CASSTRQAFLLRELFF	TRBJ2-2	TRBV19	NA	NA
TGTGCCAGCAGCTCGGCCGGGACAGGGAGCTCCTACGAGCAGTACTTC	CASSSAGTGSSYEQYF	TRBJ2-7	TRBV5-6	TRBD1	NA
TGCGCCAGCAGCCGGACAGTTTACGAGCAGTACTTC	CASSRTVYEQYF	TRBJ2-7	TRBV10-2	NA	NA
TGTGCCAGCAGCGTGGAGGTACACACCGGGGAGCTGTTTTTT	CASSVEVHTGELFF	TRBJ2-2	TRBV9	NA	NA
TGTGCCAGCAGCTCGGGAGCAACACGAGGAGGGGAGACCCAGTACTTC	CASSSGATRGGETQYF	TRBJ2-5	TRBV7-2	NA	NA
TGTGCCAGCAGGCCAATTGACGGGACAGGGCAGGAGCTGTTTTTT	CASRPIDGTGQELFF	TRBJ2-2	TRBV14	TRBD1	NA
TGTGCCAGCAGCTCAGGGGGGACGGTCCCTGAAGCTTTCTTT	CASSSGGTVPEAFF	TRBJ1-1	TRBV28	TRBD1	NA
TGTGCCAGCAGCTTAGGAACAGGACCTAATTCACCCCTCCACTTT	CASSLGTGPNSPLHF	TRBJ1-6	TRBV13	NA	few
TGTGCCAGCAGCTTAGGAGCGGCGAACACTGAAGCTTTCTTT	CASSLGAANTEAFF	TRBJ1-1	TRBV11-2	NA	NA
TGTGCCAGCAGTGAAGAGGTCCCGCAGTTAGGAGACACTGAAGCTTTCTTT	CASSEEVPQLGDTEAFF	TRBJ1-1	TRBV6-1	NA	once